The 7 T cell receptor beta chains below come from one sample, sequenced in a study of CD8+ T cells in alopecia areata. Once RNA had been extracted, it was reverse transcribed into cDNA to act as the sequencing template. Libraries were prepared by immunoSEQ multiplex PCR; TCRdb keeps only in-frame clonotypes and omits some of them. Among about 42,000 clones listed, 55% to 75% were seen once. Stated treatment: oral pan-JAK inhibitor, 5-10 mg twice daily. This specimen was CD8+ T cells sorted from blood, taken at week 4, from a patient treated with tofacitinib. Source of these receptors: a human donor with alopecia areata.

This chain joins TRBV6-5 and TRBJ2-1, with D perhaps TRBD1 (6 bases). Per the germline V gene, CDR1 is MNHEY and CDR2 is SVGAGI. The ends were cut back, 5 bases at V and 9 bases at J, with 20 bases in the middle. There are 15 residues in the CDR3. In DNA form, the CDR3 reads TGTGCCAGCAGTGGTTCGAGGCAGGGGAGTGGTGAGCAGTTCTTC. Translating it yields CASSGSRQGSGEQFF.

Concerning this clone itself: Other nucleotide sequences in the sample specify the same CDR3. V gene TRBV29-1 combines with J gene TRBJ1-2; tentatively, D is TRBD1 (6 bases). This CDR3 has 11 residues. Germline V lookup: CDR1 SQVTM, CDR2 ANQGSEA. V was trimmed by 6 bases and J by 1 base, leaving 6 bases between them. As DNA, the CDR3 is TGCAGCGTGGACAGTAACTATGGCTACACCTTC. Protein sequence: CSVDSNYGYTF. The whole variable domain, filled in from reference TRBV29-1 and TRBJ1-2, reads SAVISQKPSRDICQRGTSLTIQCQVDSQVTMMFWYRQQPGQSLTLIATANQGSEATYESGFVIDKFPISRPNLTFSTLTVSNMSPEDSSIYLCSVDSNYGYTFGSGTRLTVV.

The V and J genes are TRBV15 and TRBJ2-7; D is ambiguous. CDR3 length: 14 residues. Germline loops: CDR1 LNHNV, CDR2 YYDKDF (reference sequence). Trimming shortened V by 0 bases and J by 3 bases, and 9 bases separated the two germline ends. The CDR3 nucleotides are TGTGCCACCAGCAGAGATAGTGAGAGCTACGAGCAGTACTTC. This encodes CATSRDSESYEQYF.

This clone has only a few counts. The rearrangement links TRBV6-6 to TRBJ2-5; 7 bases agree with TRBD2. The V and J ends lost 10 bases and 2 bases, in that order; junction bases with no gene match: 13. Germline CDR1 and CDR2: MNHNY and SVGAGI (reference sequence). The CDR3 sequence is 15 residues long. The CDR3 region has the DNA TGTGCCACGGGGAGGGCTAGCGAAACGCAAGAGACCCAGTACTTC. Protein sequence: CATGRASETQETQYF.

Concerning this clone itself: Other nucleotide sequences from this sample produce the same CDR3. The V gene is TRBV29-1, the J gene TRBJ2-3, with D unresolved. Trimming removed 4 bases from V and 4 bases from J, with 3 bases in between. The CDR3 loop spans 10 amino acids. Germline V lookup: CDR1 SQVTM, CDR2 ANQGSEA. Written as DNA, the CDR3 is TGCAGCGTTGTGTCAGATACGCAGTATTTT. Amino acids: CSVVSDTQYF.

The rearrangement uses TRBV14 and TRBJ2-1, with a weak D call TRBD2 (7 bases). Germline lookup yields CDR1 SGHDN and CDR2 FVKESK. V was clipped by 2 bases and J by 5 bases, with 13 bases between them. This CDR3 region has 15 residues. The CDR3 loop is CASSQQAGADNEQFF. The CDR3 nucleotides read TGTGCCAGCAGCCAACAGGCGGGGGCTGACAATGAGCAGTTCTTC.

The chain employs TRBV5-6 and TRBJ2-7; a weak D match, TRBD1 (6 bases). The CDR3 is made up of 15 amino acids. The V end lost 4 bases, the J end lost 4 bases, and 18 bases lay between the germline ends. Germline values: CDR1 SGHDT, CDR2 YYEEEE. The CDR3 loop is CASSQLDSVVYEQYF. For the CDR3, the DNA is TGTGCCAGCAGCCAACTGGACAGCGTCGTATACGAGCAGTACTTC.